The 26 T cell receptor beta chains given below trace back to one sample, sequenced in a study of shared clonotypes between healthy human individuals. Here immunoSEQ multiplex PCR was the method, and the copy in TCRdb shows in-frame clones only, minus some. The data hold around 430,000 clones, with about 76% observed a single time. The sample comprised PBMCs. The receptors derive from a middle-aged woman in good health. Some clones in this sample may be carry-over from other donors' samples.

The rearrangement uses TRBV7-9 and TRBJ2-1; TRBD1 is a possible D gene (5 bases). V lost 5 bases and J 7 bases, leaving 9 bases between the germline ends. Germline CDR1 SEHNR, CDR2 FQNEAQ (reference sequence). This CDR3 has 12 amino acids. The CDR3 DNA sequence: TGTGCCAGCAGCCACCAGGGTAATGAGCAGTTCTTC. Translating it yields CASSHQGNEQFF.

V and J are TRBV7-2 and TRBJ2-2; no clear D gene. CDR3 length: 12 residues. V shed 2 bases and J shed 3 bases, with 1 base lying between them. Looked up from germline, CDR1 is SGHTA and CDR2 is FQGNSA. CDR3 in amino acids: CASSLYTGELFF. DNA of the CDR3: TGTGCCAGCAGCTTATACACCGGGGAGCTGTTTTTT.

The rearrangement joins TRBV4-1 to TRBJ2-7; 8 bases line up with TRBD1. V was clipped by 0 bases and J by 5 bases; unmatched bases: 6. The CDR3 has 15 amino acids. CDR1 MGHRA and CDR2 YSYEKL come from the germline V gene. For the CDR3, the DNA is TGCGCCAGCAGCCAAGACGCAGGGGGCCCGAACGAGCAGTACTTC. Its protein is CASSQDAGGPNEQYF.

This clone was seen a handful of times. This rearrangement joins TRBV4-1 to TRBJ2-5, with TRBD2 matching 12 bases. The closer fit of TRBJ2-7 to the DNA end suggests the J call may be wrong. Germline CDR1 reads MGHRA; CDR2 reads YSYEKL. The CDR3 length is 15 residues. The CDR3 loop reads CASSHLTSGSNEQYF. In DNA, the CDR3 is TGCGCCAGCAGCCACCTGACTAGCGGGAGTAACGAGCAGTACTTC.

The chain employs TRBV7-8 and TRBJ2-7; maybe TRBD2 (6 bases). The V gene's germline CDR1 is SGHVS and CDR2 FQNEAQ. This CDR3 is 16 amino acids long. With 1 base removed from V and 8 bases from J, the gap between germline ends came to 21 bases. The CDR3 coding sequence is TGTGCCAGCAGCTTAGGACTAGGGACCGCACTCGCAAAGCAGTACTTC. This gives the protein CASSLGLGTALAKQYF. The full variable domain, with the rest looked up from reference TRBV7-8 and TRBJ2-7, is GAGVSQSPRYKVAKRGQDVALRCDPISGHVSLFWYQQALGQGPEFLTYFQNEAQLDKSGLPSDRFFAERPEGSVSTLKIQRTQQEDSAVYLCASSLGLGTALAKQYFGPGTRLTVT.

The CDR3 DNA reads TGTGCCAGCAGTCCAGGGTCTGGGGCCAACGTCCTGACTTTC. This gives the protein CASSPGSGANVLTF. The V gene is TRBV27, the J gene TRBJ2-6, with D perhaps matching TRBD1 (5 bases). Between the trimmed V and J ends, which lost 5 bases and 1 base, there was a span of 6 bases. Germline-derived CDR1 and CDR2 are MNHEY and SMNVEV (reference sequence). This CDR3 is built from 14 residues.

This clone has a single count. The rearrangement joins TRBV9 to TRBJ2-1; D is perhaps TRBD2 (5 bases). Germline CDR1 reads SGDLS; CDR2 reads YYNGEE. This CDR3 has 14 amino acids. The V gene lost 6 bases and the J gene lost 9 bases, with 19 bases spanning the gap. CDR3 DNA: TGTGCCAGCACCTTTGAGCCGACCGGAGGTGAGCAGTTCTTC. The encoded protein is CASTFEPTGGEQFF.

The chain links TRBV5-1 to TRBJ2-3, with 11 positions matching TRBD2. This CDR3 has 16 amino acids. The V gene end was trimmed by 0 bases and the J gene end by 6 bases; junction bases not matched to a gene: 6. From germline, CDR1 is SGHRS and CDR2 YFSETQ. The CDR3 protein is CASSLVGTSGGDTQYF. As DNA, the CDR3 is TGCGCCAGCAGCTTGGTGGGGACTAGCGGAGGGGATACGCAGTATTTT.

Only a few counts were recorded for this clone. The chain links TRBV30 to TRBJ1-5; a weak D match, TRBD1 (5 bases). Trimming removed 3 bases from V and 6 bases from J, with 15 bases in between. The length of the CDR3 is 14 residues. Per germline, CDR1 GTSNPN and CDR2 SVGIG (reference sequence). The CDR3 reads CAWSTSGGSQPQHF. The CDR3 DNA follows: TGTGCCTGGAGCACAAGTGGGGGTAGTCAGCCCCAGCATTTT.

Note on this clone: Within the sample, other DNA sequences also encode this same CDR3. The CDR3 sequence: CASSIGGDQPQHF. In DNA form, the CDR3 reads TGTGCCAGTAGTATAGGAGGGGATCAGCCCCAGCATTTT. The chain uses TRBV19 and TRBJ1-5; perhaps TRBD1 as D (5 bases). Germline V gene data show CDR1 as LNHDA and CDR2 as SQIVND (reference sequence). With 1 base removed from V and 5 bases from J, the gap between germline ends came to 6 bases. The CDR3 has 13 amino acids.

The chain employs TRBV9 and TRBJ1-3; no clear D. This CDR3 has 16 residues. The V gene's germline CDR1 is SGDLS and CDR2 YYNGEE. V was trimmed by 4 bases and J by 0 bases, leaving 14 bases between them. The CDR3 DNA reads TGTGCCAGCAGCAAGGGTGGCTCTGACTCTGGAAACACCATATATTTT. Its protein is CASSKGGSDSGNTIYF.

The chain has TRBV6-7 and TRBJ2-5, with D unresolved. TRBV6-7 is an ORF for which the function is uncertain. V was clipped by 8 bases and J by 1 base, with 11 bases between them. The CDR3 totals 13 residues. This CDR3 is CASRAWGQETQYF. CDR3 DNA: TGTGCCAGCCGAGCATGGGGCCAAGAGACCCAGTACTTC.

This clone was found once. Within the sample, other DNA sequences also encode this same CDR3. The chain joins TRBV28 to TRBJ1-2, with TRBD1 identical over 8 bases. With V trimmed by 8 bases and J by 0 bases, 11 bases remained unmatched. Looked up from germline, CDR1 is MDHEN and CDR2 is SYDVKM. The CDR3 is 16 amino acids. The CDR3 loop is CASAFRDRITNYGYTF. As DNA, the CDR3 is TGTGCCAGCGCATTCCGGGACAGGATTACTAACTATGGCTACACCTTC.

The chain recombines TRBV25-1 with TRBJ2-7, with D perhaps assigned TRBD1 or TRBD2 (5 bases each). The CDR3 has 16 residues. The germline V and J ends were trimmed by 5 bases and 3 bases, with 20 bases remaining between them. CDR1 and CDR2 from the germline V gene are MGHDK and SYGVNS. The CDR3 DNA reads TGTGCCAGCAGTCCCCCAGGGAGCCGGGCCAGCTACGAGCAGTACTTC. This codes for CASSPPGSRASYEQYF.

The sample holds many counts of this clone. The V gene is TRBV2, the J gene TRBJ1-2; 7 bases are shared with TRBD1. J gave up 2 bases and V 7 bases, and 16 bases lay outside the gene matches. Germline CDR1 SNHLY, CDR2 FYNNEI. This CDR3 spans 17 amino acids. DNA of the CDR3: TGTGCCAGCATCCAACCCCGACATAGGGGGCAGAACTATGGCTACACCTTC. It specifies CASIQPRHRGQNYGYTF. Full variable domain (remainder filled in from reference TRBV2 and TRBJ1-2): EPEVTQTPSHQVTQMGQEVILRCVPISNHLYFYWYRQILGQKVEFLVSFYNNEISEKSEIFDDQFSVERPDGSNFTLKIRSTKLEDSAMYFCASIQPRHRGQNYGYTFGSGTRLTVV.

This clone showed up just once. This chain connects TRBV5-4 to TRBJ2-7; tentatively, D is TRBD2 (6 bases). The CDR3 has 15 residues. Germline-derived CDR1 and CDR2 are SGHNT and YYREEE (reference sequence). Trimming left V 4 bases short and J 7 bases short, with 21 bases between. The CDR3: CASSPGGAGQEEQYF. The CDR3 nucleotides are TGTGCCAGCAGCCCTGGCGGAGCGGGTCAGGAAGAGCAGTACTTC.

The chain is built from TRBV7-2 and TRBJ2-3; possibly TRBD1 for D (7 bases). The CDR3 sequence is 18 residues long. Germline V gene sequence: CDR1 SGHTA, CDR2 FQGNSA. Deletions cut 1 base from V and 2 bases from J, with 19 bases between. Here the CDR3 DNA reads TGTGCCAGCAGCTTAGGGCAGGGGGGCGCGGGCACCACAGATACGCAGTATTTT. This gives the protein CASSLGQGGAGTTDTQYF.

This clone was found once. The chain is built from TRBV7-9 and TRBJ2-4; D remains unclear. Germline CDR1 and CDR2: SEHNR and FQNEAQ (reference sequence). Trimming took off 4 bases at V and 11 bases at J, with 18 bases between the two ends. The CDR3 totals 14 residues. The CDR3, as DNA: TGTGCCAGCAGCTCAAGGGCCGGTGACTCGGTTCAGTACTTC. Translated, it gives CASSSRAGDSVQYF. Full variable domain (remainder filled in from reference TRBV7-9 and TRBJ2-4): DTGVSQNPRHKITKRGQNVTFRCDPISEHNRLYWYRQTLGQGPEFLTYFQNEAQLEKSRLLSDRFSAERPKGSFSTLEIQRTEQGDSAMYLCASSSRAGDSVQYFGAGTRLSVL.

The V gene is TRBV5-1, the J gene TRBJ2-7; no clear D. This CDR3 region has 16 residues. Trimming removed 4 bases from V and 0 bases from J, with 17 bases in between. Germline V gene data show CDR1 as SGHRS and CDR2 as YFSETQ. The CDR3 DNA reads TGCGCCAGCAGCCAGGCTGATAGGACGAGCTCCTACGAGCAGTACTTC. It codes for CASSQADRTSSYEQYF.

The V gene is TRBV5-1, the J gene TRBJ2-3, with TRBD2 matching over 7 bases. This CDR3 region has 16 residues. J gave up 2 bases and V 0 bases, and 6 bases lay outside the gene matches. Per germline, CDR1 SGHRS and CDR2 YFSETQ. DNA of the CDR3: TGCGCCAGCAGCTTGGCAGCGGGATTTACCACAGATACGCAGTATTTT. Translated, it gives CASSLAAGFTTDTQYF.

This clone showed up just a few times. V gene TRBV10-3 combines with J gene TRBJ2-1, with 10 bases that match TRBD2. CDR1 and CDR2 from the germline V gene are ENHRY and SYGVKD. The CDR3 runs 19 residues. With V trimmed by 4 bases and J by 0 bases, 12 bases remained unmatched. The CDR3 DNA reads as TGTGCCATCAGTGCCTCCCACCACTTAGCGGGAGGCTCCTACAATGAGCAGTTCTTC. Translated, it gives CAISASHHLAGGSYNEQFF.

The V call is TRBV7-9, the J call TRBJ2-2, with TRBD2 matching over 8 bases. The CDR3 length is 15 residues. The J segment lost 6 bases and the V segment lost 5 bases, leaving 8 bases of the junction unmatched. CDR1 and CDR2 from the germline V gene are SEHNR and FQNEAQ (reference sequence). The CDR3 nucleotides read TGTGCCAGCAGCCCTCCCGGACTAGCCGCCGGGGAGCTGTTTTTT. Translation gives CASSPPGLAAGELFF.

The chain joins TRBV7-9 to TRBJ2-3, with TRBD1 as a possible D gene (5 bases). The ends were cut back, 5 bases at V and 4 bases at J, with 13 bases in the middle. This CDR3 region has 14 residues. Germline loops: CDR1 SEHNR, CDR2 FQNEAQ (reference sequence). The CDR3 region is CASSRQGLADTQYF. The CDR3 DNA is TGTGCCAGCAGCCGCCAGGGTCTGGCAGATACGCAGTATTTT.

The J gene is TRBJ1-1, the V gene TRBV2; the match to TRBD1 covers 8 bases. V lost 6 bases, J lost 4 bases, and 4 bases stayed unmatched. Germline CDR1 SNHLY, CDR2 FYNNEI. The CDR3 is 13 residues long. Here the CDR3 DNA reads TGTGCCAGCAGATCCACAGGGGGCACTGAAGCTTTCTTT. Residues: CASRSTGGTEAFF.

The chain joins TRBV5-4 to TRBJ2-1; 10 bases map to TRBD2. Losses at the gene ends were 3 bases for V and 9 bases for J; bases not matched to a gene: 3. The length of the CDR3 is 13 residues. Germline loops: CDR1 SGHNT, CDR2 YYREEE (reference sequence). CDR3 coding DNA: TGTGCCAGCAGCTCCCAGCGGGAGGGTGAGCAGTTCTTC. Residues: CASSSQREGEQFF.

The chain recombines TRBV18 with TRBJ2-4, with TRBD2 identical over 9 bases. V shed 3 bases, J shed 1 base, and the junction held 7 bases outside the gene matches. This CDR3 has 17 amino acids. Germline assignment: CDR1 KGHSH and CDR2 LQKENI. The CDR3 reads CASSPLVAGEAKNIQYF. CDR3 bases: TGTGCCAGCTCACCCCTCGTAGCGGGAGAGGCCAAAAACATTCAGTACTTC.